This TCR beta chain was observed in a study of CD8 T cells in Susac syndrome. General study results and limits: The TCR sequencing and HLA analysis in the study involved a relatively small number of individuals, as the study acknowledged.

RNA in amounts of roughly 0.5 to 1 ug was reverse transcribed with random hexamers. An immunoSEQ multiplex PCR amplified TCR beta CDR3 over 54 Vbeta and 13 Jbeta. Each CDR3 protein gets one entry after TCRdb re-called the immunoSEQ multiplex PCR reads with MiXCR. This table has around 160,000 distinct CDR3 sequences, just under 95% appearing once. As to this clonotype: Its antigen remains unidentified.

Sequencing of TCR beta, carried out with a high-throughput approach, was applied to CD8+ and CD4+ T cells from the blood. TEMRA cells were FACS-enriched, unlike CD8+ and CD4+ T cells, which were negatively isolated. The sequenced sample was CD4+ T cells from PBMCs. The clonotype was recovered from a human donor in good health.

CDR3 amino acids: CASGAYNTGELFF. Here the CDR3 DNA reads TGTGCCAGCGGGGCGTATAACACCGGGGAGCTGTTTTTT. The V call is TRBV14, the J call TRBJ2-2, with D possibly matching TRBD1 (5 bases). Germline V gene data show CDR1 as SGHDN and CDR2 as FVKESK. The CDR3 is made up of 13 amino acids. Between the trimmed V and J ends, which lost 8 bases and 2 bases, there was a span of 9 bases. Looking up the rest from reference TRBV14 and TRBJ2-2 gives the full variable domain: EAGVTQFPSHSVIEKGQTVTLRCDPISGHDNLYWYRRVMGKEIKFLLHFVKESKQDESGMPNNRFLAERTGGTYSTLKVQPAELEDSGVYFCASGAYNTGELFFGEGSRLTVL.